This note documents a single T cell receptor (beta chain) sequence. Its antigen remains unknown. This record comes from a study of T-cell reconstitution after alpha-beta-depleted transplantation in children. Broader study findings: Some patients' high day-60 TCRbeta diversity was attributed to recipient cells surviving conditioning.

During its preparation, the TCRbeta library received unique molecular identifiers. TCRdb reanalysed the PCR reads using MiXCR and keeps one entry per CDR3 protein. The table has approximately 430,000 distinct CDR3 sequences, about 16% seen once; the top ten hold over 25%. The CDR3 consists of 14 residues. Germline CDR1 SNHLY, CDR2 FYNNEI. Trimming stripped 4 bases from V and 0 bases from J, with 9 bases between. This chain links TRBV2 with TRBJ2-5; no clear D. This receptor was obtained from a boy less than two years old who had a stem cell transplant for Wiskott-Aldrich syndrome, so the T cells may come from the graft donor. The source material was PBMCs, mostly from graft donor cells, sampled 360 days after TCRalphabeta/CD19-depleted stem cell transplant. CDR3 nucleotide sequence: TGTGCCAGCAGTGCTCTGTCAGACCAAGAGACCCAGTACTTC. It encodes CASSALSDQETQYF.